The rows below give T cell receptor beta chains drawn from one sample of a study of post-analysis software for immune sequencing data. TCRdb ran MiXCR on the PCR reads and lists one entry per CDR3 protein. This sample has 700,000 to 900,000 distinct CDR3 sequences, with around 42% found just once. Sequenced: blood. Source of these receptors: a girl aged 5 to 17 with multiple sclerosis. CDR3s include the opening cysteine and the closing phenylalanine or tryptophan. The D gene is left open where the match is weak. Part of the rows lack a size; the others show once, few, many or a class for expanded clones.

CDR3aa | CDR3nt | d_gene | j_gene | abundance | v_gene
CASSLGGDGNQPQHF | TGTGCCAGCAGTTTAGGAGGGGACGGCAATCAGCCCCAGCATTTT | - | TRBJ1-5 | - | TRBV27
CSVETSFEQYF | TGCAGCGTTGAAACTAGCTTCGAGCAGTACTTC | - | TRBJ2-7 | - | TRBV29-1
CSVGRLAGGRNEQFF | TGCAGCGTCGGTAGACTAGCGGGAGGGCGAAATGAGCAGTTCTTC | TRBD2 | TRBJ2-1 | - | TRBV29-1
CASTLAGGCNEQFF | TGTGCCAGCACCCTAGCGGGAGGGTGCAATGAGCAGTTCTTC | TRBD2 | TRBJ2-1 | - | TRBV12-3/TRBV12-4
CASSPGGVFGGSYNEQFF | TGCGCCAGCAGCCCCGGGGGGGTATTTGGGGGTTCCTACAATGAGCAGTTCTTC | TRBD2 | TRBJ2-1 | - | TRBV5-1
CASSSRVDTQYF | TGTGCCAGCAGCTCCAGGGTAGATACGCAGTATTTT | - | TRBJ2-3 | - | TRBV7-2
CASSQEGSYGYTF | TGCGCCAGCAGCCAAGAGGGTTCCTATGGCTACACCTTC | - | TRBJ1-2 | many | TRBV4-1
CASRATGARTDTQYF | TGTGCCAGCAGGGCTACAGGGGCGAGGACAGATACGCAGTATTTT | TRBD1 | TRBJ2-3 | - | TRBV3-1
CSATKLAGVTDTQYF | TGCAGTGCTACCAAACTAGCGGGAGTCACAGATACGCAGTATTTT | TRBD2 | TRBJ2-3 | - | TRBV20-1
CASSLAVSGRANEQFF | TGCGCCAGCAGCTTGGCGGTCAGCGGGAGGGCGAATGAGCAGTTCTTC | TRBD2 | TRBJ2-1 | few | TRBV5-1
CASSIAHRAQPQHF | TGTGCCAGTAGTATAGCTCACCGGGCACAGCCCCAGCATTTT | - | TRBJ1-5 | once | TRBV19
CASSPQFNYGYTF | TGTGCCAGCAGCCCACAGTTTAACTATGGCTACACCTTC | - | TRBJ1-2 | - | TRBV3-1
CASSAGTGGQETQYF | TGTGCCAGCAGTGCCGGGACAGGGGGACAAGAGACCCAGTACTTC | TRBD1 | TRBJ2-5 | few | TRBV2
CSAGTSGVETQYF | TGCAGTGCCGGGACGTCAGGGGTGGAGACCCAGTACTTC | - | TRBJ2-5 | - | TRBV20-1
CASSPFGGVREDTQYF | TGTGCCAGCAGCCCGTTTGGCGGGGTCAGGGAAGATACGCAGTATTTT | - | TRBJ2-3 | - | TRBV7-9
CASSSPRTDKGGYTF | TGTGCCAGCAGTTCCCCTCGGACAGACAAAGGGGGCTACACCTTC | - | TRBJ1-2 | - | TRBV27
CASSYGLTGGDNEQFF | TGTGCCAGCAGTTACGGGCTGACTGGCGGGGACAATGAGCAGTTCTTC | - | TRBJ2-1 | - | TRBV6-6
CSATSYEHPYEQYF | TGCAGTGCTACGAGTTACGAACACCCCTACGAGCAGTACTTC | - | TRBJ2-7 | - | TRBV20-1
CASSLGLAGSYEQYF | TGTGCCAGCAGCTTAGGGCTAGCGGGTTCCTACGAGCAGTACTTC | TRBD2 | TRBJ2-7 | many | TRBV12-3/TRBV12-4
CASSLSPRYEQYF | TGTGCCAGCAGCTTATCTCCACGGTACGAGCAGTACTTC | - | TRBJ2-7 | few | TRBV7-9
CASSLGDEGIMKTQYF | TGTGCCAGCAGCTTAGGCGACGAGGGAATAATGAAGACCCAGTACTTC | - | TRBJ2-5 | - | TRBV7-9
CASSYPAMETQYF | TGTGCCAGCAGTTACCCGGCAATGGAGACCCAGTACTTC | - | TRBJ2-5 | - | TRBV6-6
CASSGKGDESYGYTF | TGTGCCAGCAGCGGGAAAGGGGACGAATCGTATGGCTACACCTTC | - | TRBJ1-2 | few | TRBV3-1
CASSLNGGEAFF | TGCGCCAGCAGCTTGAACGGAGGCGAAGCTTTCTTT | - | TRBJ1-1 | - | TRBV5-1
CASSQDNYEQYF | TGTGCCAGCAGCCAGGACAACTACGAGCAGTACTTC | - | TRBJ2-7 | few | TRBV12-3/TRBV12-4
CAGSLKGDRSYEQYF | TGTGCCGGCAGCTTAAAGGGGGATCGCTCCTACGAGCAGTACTTC | - | TRBJ2-7 | few | TRBV7-3
CASSGTGAVEQYF | TGTGCCAGCAGTGGGACAGGGGCGGTCGAGCAGTACTTT | TRBD1 | TRBJ2-5 | few | TRBV6-1
CASSLAQVLHEQYF | TGTGCCAGCAGTTTGGCACAAGTCCTCCACGAGCAGTACTTC | - | TRBJ2-7 | - | TRBV12-3/TRBV12-4
CSARSLAGRTDTQYF | TGCAGTGCTAGATCCCTAGCGGGACGCACAGATACGCAGTATTTT | TRBD2 | TRBJ2-3 | - | TRBV20-1
CASSLDQRGNEQYF | TGTGCCAGCAGCTTAGACCAGCGGGGAAACGAGCAGTACTTC | TRBD2 | TRBJ2-7 | few | TRBV7-2
CASSYGLAVYEQYF | TGTGCCAGCAGTTATGGACTAGCAGTCTACGAGCAGTACTTC | TRBD2 | TRBJ2-7 | - | TRBV27
CASSQGPNQETQYF | TGTGCCAGCAGCCAAGGCCCGAACCAAGAGACCCAGTACTTC | - | TRBJ2-5 | - | TRBV3-1
CASSHPDLEQFF | TGTGCCAGCAGCCACCCGGACCTCGAGCAGTTCTTC | - | TRBJ2-1 | - | TRBV12-3/TRBV12-4
CASRRLGAGGYTF | TGTGCCAGCAGACGACTGGGGGCCGGGGGCTACACCTTC | - | TRBJ1-2 | - | TRBV6-5
CASSLPGDPDTEAFF | TGTGCCAGCAGCTTGCCCGGGGACCCTGACACTGAAGCTTTCTTT | - | TRBJ1-1 | - | TRBV5-6
CSVEGGMMAFF | TGCAGCGTTGAAGGGGGAATGATGGCTTTCTTT | - | TRBJ1-1 | few | TRBV29-1
CASSPNRDKYYEQYF | TGCGCCAGCAGCCCGAACCGGGACAAATACTACGAGCAGTACTTC | - | TRBJ2-7 | - | TRBV5-1
CASTPADRGILDGGYTF | TGTGCCAGCACACCCGCGGATAGGGGAATCCTTGATGGGGGCTACACCTTC | - | TRBJ1-2 | few | TRBV28
CASSQGAIGEKLFF | TGTGCCAGCAGCCAAGGGGCTATCGGGGAAAAACTGTTTTTT | - | TRBJ1-4 | - | TRBV4-2
CASSLGPLAFF | TGTGCCAGCAGCTTGGGCCCACTAGCTTTCTTT | - | TRBJ1-1 | - | TRBV5-5
CASSPLAQGPNEKLFF | TGTGCCAGCAGCCCCCTCGCTCAGGGGCCTAATGAAAAACTGTTTTTT | - | TRBJ1-4 | - | TRBV7-9
CASSLGPALAKNIQYF | TGTGCCAGCAGTTTGGGGCCAGCCTTAGCCAAAAACATTCAGTACTTC | - | TRBJ2-4 | - | TRBV28
CSVEGTEKETQYF | TGCAGCGTTGAAGGGACAGAGAAAGAGACCCAGTACTTC | - | TRBJ2-5 | - | TRBV29-1
CAGSASGANVLTF | TGTGCCGGCTCCGCCTCGGGGGCCAACGTCCTGACTTTC | - | TRBJ2-6 | - | TRBV27
CASSLNRRSSDEQYF | TGTGCCAGCAGTTTAAATCGCAGGTCTTCTGACGAGCAGTACTTC | - | TRBJ2-7 | once | TRBV28
CASSRGAKGPIQPQHF | TGTGCCAGCAGTCGGGGGGCTAAGGGGCCTATTCAGCCCCAGCATTTT | - | TRBJ1-5 | few | TRBV6-5
CASSYSIVPATSGTSRDYNEQFF | TGTGCCAGCAGTTACTCGATTGTGCCGGCGACTAGCGGGACCTCCCGGGATTACAATGAGCAGTTCTTC | TRBD2 | TRBJ2-1 | - | TRBV6-2/TRBV6-3
CASSIGRYEQFF | TGTGCCAGCTCGATAGGCCGGTATGAGCAGTTCTTC | - | TRBJ2-1 | - | TRBV21-1
CAIRWDYGNEQFF | TGTGCCATCAGGTGGGACTATGGGAATGAGCAGTTCTTC | TRBD2 | TRBJ2-1 | - | TRBV10-3
CASGPGRAADYGYTF | TGTGCCAGTGGACCGGGACGGGCGGCGGACTATGGCTACACCTTC | - | TRBJ1-2 | few | TRBV12-3/TRBV12-4
CAISQGTSFRYEQYF | TGTGCCATCTCGCAGGGGACTAGCTTCCGTTACGAGCAGTACTTC | TRBD2 | TRBJ2-7 | - | TRBV10-3
CASSPEGAPTYEQYF | TGCGCCAGCAGCCCCGAGGGGGCGCCGACCTACGAGCAGTACTTC | TRBD1 | TRBJ2-7 | - | TRBV4-3
CSVEENTGELFF | TGCAGCGTTGAGGAGAACACCGGGGAGCTGTTTTTT | - | TRBJ2-2 | - | TRBV29-1
CASSPLAGDPETQYF | TGTGCCAGCAGCCCCCTAGCGGGAGACCCAGAGACCCAGTACTTC | TRBD2 | TRBJ2-5 | - | TRBV7-2
CAINNRGDTQYF | TGTGCCATCAACAACAGAGGGGATACGCAGTATTTT | - | TRBJ2-3 | - | TRBV10-3
CASSPVGGYGYTF | TGTGCCAGCAGTCCCGTCGGGGGATATGGCTACACCTTC | - | TRBJ1-2 | few | TRBV12-3/TRBV12-4
CASTQTSQQLDTQYF | TGTGCCAGCACCCAGACTAGCCAGCAGTTAGATACGCAGTATTTT | TRBD2 | TRBJ2-3 | few | TRBV7-8